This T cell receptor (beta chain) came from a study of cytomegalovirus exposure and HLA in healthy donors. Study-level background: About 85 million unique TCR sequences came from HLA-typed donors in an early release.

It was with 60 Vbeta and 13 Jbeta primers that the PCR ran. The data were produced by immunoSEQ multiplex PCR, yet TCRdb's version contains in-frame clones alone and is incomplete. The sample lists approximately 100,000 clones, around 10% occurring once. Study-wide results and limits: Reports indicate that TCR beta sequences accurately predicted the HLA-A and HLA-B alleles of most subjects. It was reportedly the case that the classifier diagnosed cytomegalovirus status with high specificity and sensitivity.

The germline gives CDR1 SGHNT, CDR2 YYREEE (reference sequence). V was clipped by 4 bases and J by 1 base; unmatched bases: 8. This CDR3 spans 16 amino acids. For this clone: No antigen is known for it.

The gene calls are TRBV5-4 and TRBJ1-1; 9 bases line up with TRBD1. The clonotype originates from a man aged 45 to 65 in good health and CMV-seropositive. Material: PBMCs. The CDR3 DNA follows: TGTGCCAGCAGCAGAGCGTTGGGACAGGGGAACACTGAAGCTTTCTTT. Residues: CASSRALGQGNTEAFF.